The 17 T cell receptor beta chains below come from one sample, sequenced in a study of OX40 agonist ivuxolimab in advanced cancers. Data came from immunoSEQ multiplex PCR; TCRdb stores just in-frame clones and leaves some out. Of tens of thousands of clones in the sample, approximately 91% were seen once. The input for sequencing was CD4+ or CD8+ T cells sorted from blood, taken in a trial of the OX40 agonist ivuxolimab. The receptors here all came from an adult with an advanced solid tumor such as melanoma, head and neck, liver or kidney cancer.

The chain has TRBV6-5 and TRBJ1-3; 7 nucleotides agree with TRBD1. Trimming cost V 6 bases and J 4 bases; bases outside gene matches: 3. Germline-derived CDR1 and CDR2 are MNHEY and SVGAGI. The CDR3 contains 13 residues. CDR3 loop: CASRQGVGNTIYF. CDR3 nucleotides: TGTGCCAGCAGGCAGGGGGTCGGAAACACCATATATTTT.

This chain links TRBV11-3 with TRBJ2-3; unclear D gene. The germline CDR1 and CDR2 sequences are SGHNT and YENEEA. This CDR3 spans 17 amino acids. Trimming cost V 1 base and J 2 bases, with 16 bases left between them. CDR3: CASSLVITTDPTDTQYF. Written as DNA, the CDR3 is TGTGCCAGCAGCTTAGTGATCACTACGGACCCCACAGATACGCAGTATTTT.

The V call is TRBV19, the J call TRBJ2-5; 8 bases map to TRBD1. J lost 0 bases, V lost 5 bases, and 5 bases had no gene match. Germline-derived CDR1 and CDR2 are LNHDA and SQIVND (reference sequence). The CDR3 contains 15 residues. The CDR3 coding sequence is TGTGCCAGTAGTTCTCTGGACAGGGACCAAGAGACCCAGTACTTC. Its protein product is CASSSLDRDQETQYF. Using reference TRBV19 and TRBJ2-5 for the parts outside the CDR3, the full variable domain is DGGITQSPKYLFRKEGQNVTLSCEQNLNHDAMYWYRQDPGQGLRLIYYSQIVNDFQKGDIAEGYSVSREKKESFPLTVTSAQKNPTAFYLCASSSLDRDQETQYFGPGTRLLVL.

This clone appeared once. This chain connects TRBV9 to TRBJ2-6, with no clear D. CDR3 size: 19 residues. The V gene lost 0 bases and the J gene lost 0 bases, with 16 bases spanning the gap. CDR1 SGDLS and CDR2 YYNGEE come from the germline V gene. In DNA form, the CDR3 reads TGTGCCAGCAGCGTAGCGCTAAGGGCGGAATACTCTGGGGCCAACGTCCTGACTTTC. This codes for CASSVALRAEYSGANVLTF.

Here the CDR3 reads CATSGYLNSRGPDTKYF. The CDR3 region has the DNA TGTGCCACCAGCGGATACCTTAATTCCCGGGGACCCGATACAAAGTACTTC. V is TRBV15 and J is TRBJ2-5; D tentatively reads TRBD1 or TRBD2 (5 bases each). The germline gives CDR1 LNHNV, CDR2 YYDKDF (reference sequence). V was pared by 5 bases and J by 12 bases, with 31 bases between. This CDR3 is 17 amino acids long.

This clone was counted a single time. V gene TRBV7-9 combines with J gene TRBJ1-1, with a tentative D call TRBD1 (5 bases). This CDR3 has 14 residues. V was trimmed by 11 bases and J by 9 bases, leaving 25 bases between them. Germline V gene data show CDR1 as SEHNR and CDR2 as FQNEAQ (reference sequence). The CDR3 DNA reads as TGTGCCCTCCGGCAGGGCAGGGTAGGAAGAAAAGCTTTCTTT. This codes for CALRQGRVGRKAFF. The full variable domain, completed using reference TRBV7-9 and TRBJ1-1, is DTGVSQNPRHKITKRGQNVTFRCDPISEHNRLYWYRQTLGQGPEFLTYFQNEAQLEKSRLLSDRFSAERPKGSFSTLEIQRTEQGDSAMYLCALRQGRVGRKAFFGQGTRLTVV.

The chain joins TRBV5-6 to TRBJ2-2; D possibly corresponds to TRBD2 (5 bases). Trimming pared 3 bases from V and 1 base from J, leaving 10 bases between. Germline values: CDR1 SGHDT, CDR2 YYEEEE. This CDR3 has 15 amino acids. CDR3 in DNA: TGTGCCAGCAGCTCGCGAGGGAAGAACACCGGGGAGCTGTTTTTT. Protein product: CASSSRGKNTGELFF.

Only one count was recorded for this clone. The V call is TRBV11-3, the J call TRBJ2-2; no definite D call. Per the germline V gene, CDR1 is SGHNT and CDR2 is YENEEA. The V end was cut by 0 bases, the J end by 8 bases, with 7 bases between. This CDR3 comprises 13 residues. The CDR3 bases are TGTGCCAGCAGCTTAGACAGCCGGGGGGAGCTGTTTTTT. This gives the protein CASSLDSRGELFF.

J is TRBJ1-5 and V is TRBV9; no clear D. The CDR3 has 14 amino acids. Trimming left V 0 bases short and J 0 bases short, with 4 bases between. Germline CDR1 reads SGDLS; CDR2 reads YYNGEE. The CDR3 protein is CASSVVISNQPQHF. The CDR3 bases are TGTGCCAGCAGCGTAGTAATTAGCAATCAGCCCCAGCATTTT.

In its sample, this clone was seen a few times. The V and J genes are TRBV29-1 and TRBJ2-3, with D possibly matching TRBD1 (5 bases). Trimming took 5 bases from V and 6 from J, leaving 12 bases between them. This CDR3 is built from 12 residues. Germline lookup yields CDR1 SQVTM and CDR2 ANQGSEA. The CDR3 is CSVTDISDTQYF. The CDR3 nucleotides are TGCAGCGTTACGGACATTTCGGATACGCAGTATTTT.

The table lists this clone with a count of one. This chain joins TRBV5-4 and TRBJ2-3; 8 nucleotides align to TRBD2. CDR1 and CDR2 from the germline V gene are SGHNT and YYREEE (reference sequence). There are 14 residues in the CDR3. V was pared by 1 base and J by 3 bases, with 1 base of the junction left unmatched. The CDR3 DNA follows: TGTGCCAGCAGCTTGCGGGAGGGAACAGATACGCAGTATTTT. Its translation: CASSLREGTDTQYF.

The V call is TRBV28, the J call TRBJ1-4; no clear D gene. The V gene's germline CDR1 is MDHEN and CDR2 SYDVKM. The V end was cut by 8 bases, the J end by 8 bases, with 12 bases between. CDR3 size: 12 residues. The CDR3 sequence: CASSLPTEKLFF. The CDR3 region has the DNA TGTGCCAGCTCCCTGCCTACCGAAAAACTGTTTTTT.

This rearrangement joins TRBV5-4 to TRBJ1-3; the D gene is possibly TRBD1 (6 bases). This CDR3 spans 14 amino acids. Trimming pared 5 bases from V and 2 bases from J, leaving 11 bases between. Looked up from germline, CDR1 is SGHNT and CDR2 is YYREEE (reference sequence). The CDR3: CASSQDRTGNTIYF. CDR3 coding DNA: TGTGCCAGCAGTCAAGACAGGACTGGAAACACCATATATTTT.

The V and J genes are TRBV27 and TRBJ2-3; weak D call: TRBD2 (5 bases). Per germline, CDR1 MNHEY and CDR2 SMNVEV (reference sequence). V shed 4 bases and J shed 6 bases, with 14 bases lying between them. There are 14 residues in the CDR3. CDR3 protein: CASSSPRIADTQYF. The CDR3 DNA reads as TGTGCCAGCAGTTCCCCGCGTATAGCGGATACGCAGTATTTT.

This chain links TRBV4-1 with TRBJ1-1; D unclear. The V gene's germline CDR1 is MGHRA and CDR2 YSYEKL. This CDR3 contains 13 residues. V was clipped by 0 bases and J by 7 bases, with 9 bases between them. The CDR3 DNA is TGCGCCAGCAGCCAAGATCAGAGAATTGAAGCTTTCTTT. Its protein product is CASSQDQRIEAFF.

The rearrangement joins TRBV19 to TRBJ1-3; D possibly corresponds to TRBD1 (5 bases). This CDR3 comprises 15 residues. Germline-derived CDR1 and CDR2 are LNHDA and SQIVND (reference sequence). V was cut by 7 bases and J by 0 bases, with 13 bases left in between. CDR3 in amino acids: CASTLDRPSGNTIYF. As DNA, the CDR3 is TGTGCCAGTACCCTTGACAGACCCTCTGGAAACACCATATATTTT.

The chain employs TRBV10-3 and TRBJ1-2; 8 nucleotides line up with TRBD1. CDR1 is ENHRY and CDR2 is SYGVKD in the germline V gene. V shed 7 bases, J shed 6 bases, and the junction held 10 bases outside the gene matches. This CDR3 spans 14 amino acids. For the CDR3, the DNA is TGTGCCATCATGGGGAACAGGGGGGTAGATGGCTACACCTTC. Translated, it gives CAIMGNRGVDGYTF.